Presented here are 9 T cell receptor beta chains from one specimen sequenced in a study of cytomegalovirus exposure and HLA in healthy donors (TCRdb year 2017). To prepare the library, the immunoSEQ multiplex PCR assay was applied. For the multiplex PCR, a mixture combining 60 forward primers for TCR Vbeta segments and 13 reverse primers for TCR Jbeta segments was used. In TCRdb, the immuneACCESS table is reduced to in-frame sequences with V and J assigned. These tables do not hold every clone; where another copy was compared, an unresolved V gene accounts for under half, and the others remain unexplained. This sample holds some 130,000 clones; roughly 78% were observed only once. Clones ranked in the top ten supply about 6.8% of the sample. Sequenced: PBMCs. The receptors shown here come from a man aged 35 to 55 in good health and CMV-seropositive.

The gene calls are TRBV5-1 and TRBJ1-2, with TRBD1 matching 8 bases. The V segment lost 3 bases and the J segment 7 bases; nucleotides outside the gene matches: 5. CDR3 length equals 13 residues. Germline-derived CDR1 and CDR2 are SGHRS and YFSETQ. CDR3 region: CASSSTGGGGYTF. CDR3 DNA: TGCGCCAGCAGCTCAACAGGGGGGGGTGGCTACACCTTC.

The chain joins TRBV29-1 to TRBJ1-2; 11 bases are shared with TRBD1. Germline V gives CDR1 SQVTM, CDR2 ANQGSEA. The CDR3 contains 12 residues. V trimming: 8 bases; J trimming: 3 bases; junction bases outside the gene matches: 2. The CDR3 coding sequence is TGCAGCTCGGGACAGGGGGACTATGGCTACACCTTC. This sequence encodes CSSGQGDYGYTF.

This clone was observed a few times. The chain recombines TRBV4-2 with TRBJ2-5; the D gene is possibly TRBD2 (5 bases). Near its end, the DNA agrees better with TRBJ2-7, so the J call may be wrong. The CDR3 sequence is 16 residues long. Looked up from germline, CDR1 is LGHNA and CDR2 is YNFKEQ. Here the CDR3 DNA reads TGTGCCAGCAGCCAAGATATGCGGGCTACTTCCTACGAGCAGTACTTC. It yields the protein CASSQDMRATSYEQYF.

As to this clone: Different DNA sequences within this sample yield the same CDR3. The V call is TRBV5-1, the J call TRBJ2-7, with 8 bases identical to TRBD2. Germline V gene lookup returns CDR1 SGHRS and CDR2 YFSETQ. Unmatched junction bases numbered 0, after V lost 1 base and J lost 0 bases. This CDR3 has 14 amino acids. The chain's CDR3 is CASSLSGSSYEQYF. DNA of the CDR3: TGCGCCAGCAGCTTGAGCGGGAGCTCCTACGAGCAGTACTTC.

V usage is TRBV29-1 and J usage is TRBJ2-7, with 7 positions matching TRBD2. The CDR3 contains 14 residues. V dropped 7 bases and J dropped 5; count of bases not matched to a gene: 14. Per the germline V gene, CDR1 is SQVTM and CDR2 is ANQGSEA. Here the CDR3 reads CSAATIAGSHEQYF. CDR3 nucleotides: TGCAGCGCCGCCACCATAGCGGGTTCCCACGAGCAGTACTTC.

This clone was observed a handful of times. V and J are TRBV27 and TRBJ2-5; 7 nucleotides align to TRBD1. CDR1 is MNHEY and CDR2 is SMNVEV in the germline V gene (reference sequence). After removal of 6 bases from V and 6 bases from J, the junction contained 13 bases not matched to a gene. The CDR3 consists of 15 residues. The CDR3 sequence: CASSDIQGVSQTQYF. CDR3 DNA: TGTGCCAGCAGCGACATCCAGGGGGTCAGTCAGACCCAGTACTTC.

This clone has more than one count but fewer than ten. The chain links TRBV5-4 to TRBJ2-7; tentative D call: TRBD1 (6 bases). The CDR3 contains 16 residues. Germline V gene data show CDR1 as SGHNT and CDR2 as YYREEE (reference sequence). Trimming stripped 3 bases from V and 0 bases from J, with 16 bases between. CDR3 in amino acids: CASSWGLRDSSYEQYF. CDR3 bases: TGTGCCAGCAGCTGGGGGCTGAGGGATAGCTCCTACGAGCAGTACTTC.

This chain joins TRBV6-5 and TRBJ1-2; D may be TRBD1 (6 bases). This CDR3 region has 16 residues. Germline CDR1 reads MNHEY; CDR2 reads SVGAGI. Deletions cut 0 bases from V and 0 bases from J, with 11 bases between. The CDR3 DNA follows: TGTGCCAGCAGTTACTCGGGACATACACCTAACTATGGCTACACCTTC. It translates to CASSYSGHTPNYGYTF.

The chain uses TRBV7-8 and TRBJ2-3, with 7 nucleotides matching TRBD1. Looked up from germline, CDR1 is SGHVS and CDR2 is FQNEAQ. The V gene end was trimmed by 5 bases and the J gene end by 3 bases; junction bases not matched to a gene: 8. The CDR3 extends over 15 amino acids. In nucleotides, the CDR3 is TGTGCCAGCAGCCCGAGGACAGGTATTACAGATACGCAGTATTTT. Protein product: CASSPRTGITDTQYF.